These T cell receptor beta chains were read from a single sample in a study of blood T cell repertoires in COVID-19. Profiled with immunoSEQ multiplex PCR; TCRdb holds only in-frame clones, not every one. Altogether fewer than 120,000 clones are present, 87% being singletons, with the ten largest covering approximately 5%. The sample was peripheral blood. The receptor source for this set is a human donor in a cohort sampled during active COVID-19. The CDR3 runs from the conserved cysteine through the conserved F or W. A D gene is named only where the DNA matches it firmly.

DNA	CDR3	J	D	V
TGTGCCAGCAGTTCGCTAGCGGGAGTGGCCTACGAGCAGTACTTC	CASSSLAGVAYEQYF	TRBJ2-7	TRBD2	TRBV27
TGCAGCGTTGATGATCCAGCCCAAGCGGGTGGCTACACCTTC	CSVDDPAQAGGYTF	TRBJ1-2	-	TRBV29-1
TGTGCCAGCAGCCCTGGACAGGGGGATCACAATGAGCAGTTCTTC	CASSPGQGDHNEQFF	TRBJ2-1	TRBD1	TRBV7-3
TGTGCCAGCAGCCATAATTTCTATGGCTACACCTTC	CASSHNFYGYTF	TRBJ1-2	-	TRBV3-1/TRBV3-2
TGTGCCATCAGCACAGGGGGTTCTGGGGCCAACGTCCTGACTTTC	CAISTGGSGANVLTF	TRBJ2-6	TRBD1	TRBV10-3
TGTGCCAGCACCGTCTCTGGGGCCAACGTCCTGACTTTC	CASTVSGANVLTF	TRBJ2-6	-	TRBV27
TGTGCCAGCAGTCTCGACAGGGTCTCCTACAATGAGCAGTTCTTC	CASSLDRVSYNEQFF	TRBJ2-1	TRBD1	TRBV2
TGTGCCAGCAGTGAGCGGACAGGGGGCGATGGCTACACCTTC	CASSERTGGDGYTF	TRBJ1-2	TRBD1	TRBV6-6
TGCAGTGCTAGTAAGCGGGGAAGTCCGCGTTGGGGCACCTACGAGCAGTACTTC	CSASKRGSPRWGTYEQYF	TRBJ2-7	TRBD2	TRBV20-1
TGTGCCAGCAGTCGGACAGGCCAAAGCGCCGGGGAGCTGTTTTTT	CASSRTGQSAGELFF	TRBJ2-2	TRBD1	TRBV6-5
TGTGCCAGCAGTTACCTCTTCCAAGAGACCCAGTACTTC	CASSYLFQETQYF	TRBJ2-5	-	TRBV6-2/TRBV6-3
TGTGCCACCAGCAGCAGGACTCCCATGAACACTGAAGCTTTCTTT	CATSSRTPMNTEAFF	TRBJ1-1	-	TRBV15
TGTGCCAGCAGCCCCGGAGGGGACCATGAAGCTTTCTTT	CASSPGGDHEAFF	TRBJ1-1	-	TRBV7-6